Described below is a single T cell receptor (beta chain) sequence and its context. Participants spanned ages about 18 to 90 years and resided in around 25 US areas. Participant-reported clinical history was the basis for cohort assignment. Losses at the gene ends were 11 bases for V and 0 bases for J; bases not matched to a gene: 3. Germline lookup yields CDR1 SEHNR and CDR2 FQNEAQ (reference sequence). CDR3 length equals 13 residues. The data originate from a study of blood T cell repertoires in COVID-19. Study details: Sample material is recorded as cDNA or gDNA derived from T cells, B-cell-depleted T cells, or PBMCs.

Original processing notes: Using reference gene primer amplification, nucleated cell counts were estimated. Produced via immunoSEQ multiplex PCR; TCRdb's table is partial and in-frame only. That table supplies the V and J calls and clone size; D and trimming were determined from the DNA. The sample lists about 200,000 clones, roughly 85% occurring once. The chain is built from TRBV7-9 and TRBJ2-1, with 8 nucleotides matching TRBD1. The sample taken for sequencing was PBMCs or T cells enriched from blood (not recorded which). The sequence was collected from a woman aged 35 to 49 with acute COVID-19. The CDR3 loop reads CALQGGSYNEQFF. CDR3 coding DNA: TGTGCCTTACAGGGGGGCTCCTACAATGAGCAGTTCTTC.